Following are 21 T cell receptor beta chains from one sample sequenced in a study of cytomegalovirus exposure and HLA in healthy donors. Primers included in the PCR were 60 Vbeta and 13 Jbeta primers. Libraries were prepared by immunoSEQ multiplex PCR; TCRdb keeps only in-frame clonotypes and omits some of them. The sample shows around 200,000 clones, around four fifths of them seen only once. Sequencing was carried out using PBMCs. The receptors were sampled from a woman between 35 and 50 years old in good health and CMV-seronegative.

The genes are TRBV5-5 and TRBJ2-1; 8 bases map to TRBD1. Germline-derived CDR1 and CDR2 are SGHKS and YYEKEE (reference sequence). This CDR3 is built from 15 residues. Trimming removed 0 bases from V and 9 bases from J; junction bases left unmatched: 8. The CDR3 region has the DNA TGTGCCAGCAGCTTGGTGACAGGGGACTTAGGTGAGCAGTTCTTC. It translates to CASSLVTGDLGEQFF. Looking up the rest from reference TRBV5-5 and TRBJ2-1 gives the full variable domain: DAGVTQSPTHLIKTRGQQVTLRCSPISGHKSVSWYQQVLGQGPQFIFQYYEKEERGRGNFPDRFSARQFPNYSSELNVNALLLGDSALYLCASSLVTGDLGEQFFGPGTRLTVL.

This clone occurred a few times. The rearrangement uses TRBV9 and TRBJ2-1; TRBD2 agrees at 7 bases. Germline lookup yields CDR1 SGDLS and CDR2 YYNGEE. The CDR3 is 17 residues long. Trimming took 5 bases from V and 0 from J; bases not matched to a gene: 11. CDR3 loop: CASSVLTGTNSYNEQFF. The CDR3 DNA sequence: TGTGCCAGCAGTGTACTGACCGGGACTAACTCCTACAATGAGCAGTTCTTC.

The CDR3 region is CASSLEGATYNEQFF. The CDR3 DNA reads TGTGCCAGCAGTTTGGAGGGGGCGACCTACAATGAGCAGTTCTTC. The chain couples TRBV27 to TRBJ2-1, with D perhaps TRBD1 (7 bases). The CDR3 runs to 15 residues. The germline V gene encodes CDR1 MNHEY and CDR2 SMNVEV (reference sequence). Trimming left V 3 bases short and J 2 bases short, with 11 bases between.

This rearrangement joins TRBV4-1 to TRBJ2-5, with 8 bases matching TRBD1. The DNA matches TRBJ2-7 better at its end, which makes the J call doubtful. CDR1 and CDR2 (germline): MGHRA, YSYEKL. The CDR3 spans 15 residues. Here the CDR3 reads CASSQDRGRGYEQYF. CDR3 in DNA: TGCGCCAGCAGCCAAGACAGGGGGCGCGGGTACGAGCAGTACTTC.

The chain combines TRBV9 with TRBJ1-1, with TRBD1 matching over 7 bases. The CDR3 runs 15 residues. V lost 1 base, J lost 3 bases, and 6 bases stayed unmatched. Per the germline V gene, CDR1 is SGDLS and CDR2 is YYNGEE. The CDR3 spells CASSVRGTVDTEAFF. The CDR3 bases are TGTGCCAGCAGCGTAAGGGGGACAGTCGACACTGAAGCTTTCTTT.

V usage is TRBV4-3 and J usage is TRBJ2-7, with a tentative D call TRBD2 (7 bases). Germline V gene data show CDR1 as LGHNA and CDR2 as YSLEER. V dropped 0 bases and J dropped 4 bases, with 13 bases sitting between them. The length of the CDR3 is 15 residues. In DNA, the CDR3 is TGCGCCAGCAGCCAAGATGGGGGGGGGCGTTACGAGCAGTACTTC. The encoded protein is CASSQDGGGRYEQYF.

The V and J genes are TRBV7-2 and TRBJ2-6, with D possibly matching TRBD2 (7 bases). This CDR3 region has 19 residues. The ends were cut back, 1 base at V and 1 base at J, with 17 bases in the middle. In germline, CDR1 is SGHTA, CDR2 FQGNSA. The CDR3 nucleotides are TGTGCCAGCAGCTTAGGGGGGGGCAGGGTCCGGTCTGGGGCCAACGTCCTGACTTTC. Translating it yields CASSLGGGRVRSGANVLTF.

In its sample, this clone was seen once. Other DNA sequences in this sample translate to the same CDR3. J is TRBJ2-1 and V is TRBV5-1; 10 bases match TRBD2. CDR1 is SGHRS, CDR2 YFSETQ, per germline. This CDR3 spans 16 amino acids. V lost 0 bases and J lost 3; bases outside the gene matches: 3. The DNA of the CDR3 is TGCGCCAGCAGCTTGGTGGCTAGCGGGGGCTACAATGAGCAGTTCTTC. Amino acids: CASSLVASGGYNEQFF.

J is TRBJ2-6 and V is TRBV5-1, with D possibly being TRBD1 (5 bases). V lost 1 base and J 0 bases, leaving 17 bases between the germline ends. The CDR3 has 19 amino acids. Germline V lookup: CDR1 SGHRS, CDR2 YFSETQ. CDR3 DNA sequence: TGCGCCAGCAGCTTGTCTCCCACAGGAACCTTCTCTGGGGCCAACGTCCTGACTTTC. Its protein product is CASSLSPTGTFSGANVLTF.

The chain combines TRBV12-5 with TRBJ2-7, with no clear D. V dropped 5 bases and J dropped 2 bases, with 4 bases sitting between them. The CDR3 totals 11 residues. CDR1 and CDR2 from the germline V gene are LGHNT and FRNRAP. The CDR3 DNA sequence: TGTGCTAGTGGTACAGCCTACGAGCAGTACTTC. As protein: CASGTAYEQYF.

CDR3 coding DNA: TGTGCCAGCAGTGAAGGGTCTAATAGGGGTCAGCCCCAGCATTTT. Translating gives CASSEGSNRGQPQHF. This chain connects TRBV6-1 to TRBJ1-5, with a tentative D call TRBD1 (5 bases). The CDR3 extends over 15 amino acids. Looked up from germline, CDR1 is MNHNS and CDR2 is SASEGT. Trimming left V 1 base short and J 6 bases short, with 13 bases between.

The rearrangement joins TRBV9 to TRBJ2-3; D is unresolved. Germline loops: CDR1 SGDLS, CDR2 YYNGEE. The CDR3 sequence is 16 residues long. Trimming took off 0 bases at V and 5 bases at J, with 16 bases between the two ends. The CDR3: CASSVESTQHGDTQYF. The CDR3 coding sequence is TGTGCCAGCAGCGTAGAGTCGACACAACATGGAGATACGCAGTATTTT.

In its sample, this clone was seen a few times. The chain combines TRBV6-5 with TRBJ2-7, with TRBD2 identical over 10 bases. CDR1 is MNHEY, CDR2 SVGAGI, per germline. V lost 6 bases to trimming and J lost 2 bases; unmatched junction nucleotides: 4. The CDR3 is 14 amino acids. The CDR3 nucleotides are TGTGCCAGCAGGGAAGCGGGGGGGCCCTACGAGCAGTACTTC. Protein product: CASREAGGPYEQYF.

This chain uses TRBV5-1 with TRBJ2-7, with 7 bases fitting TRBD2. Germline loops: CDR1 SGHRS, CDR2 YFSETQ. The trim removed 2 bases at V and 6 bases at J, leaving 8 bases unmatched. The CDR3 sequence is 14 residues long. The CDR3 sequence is CASSFQGLDLEQYF. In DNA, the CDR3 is TGCGCCAGCAGCTTTCAAGGACTAGATCTCGAGCAGTACTTC.

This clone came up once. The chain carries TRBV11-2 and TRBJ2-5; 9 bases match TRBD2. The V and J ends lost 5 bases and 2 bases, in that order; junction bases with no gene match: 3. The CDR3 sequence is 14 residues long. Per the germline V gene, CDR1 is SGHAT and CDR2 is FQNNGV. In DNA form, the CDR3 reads TGTGCCAGCAGCGATACTAGCGGGCAAGAGACCCAGTACTTC. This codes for CASSDTSGQETQYF. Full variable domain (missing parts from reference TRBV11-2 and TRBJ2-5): EAGVAQSPRYKIIEKRQSVAFWCNPISGHATLYWYQQILGQGPKLLIQFQNNGVVDDSQLPKDRFSAERLKGVDSTLKIQPAKLEDSAVYLCASSDTSGQETQYFGPGTRLLVL.

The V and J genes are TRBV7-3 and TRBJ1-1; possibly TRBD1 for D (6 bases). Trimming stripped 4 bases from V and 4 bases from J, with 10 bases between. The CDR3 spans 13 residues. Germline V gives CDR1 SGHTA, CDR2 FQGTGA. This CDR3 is CASSYREGTEAFF. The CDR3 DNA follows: TGTGCCAGCAGCTACAGGGAGGGCACTGAAGCTTTCTTT.

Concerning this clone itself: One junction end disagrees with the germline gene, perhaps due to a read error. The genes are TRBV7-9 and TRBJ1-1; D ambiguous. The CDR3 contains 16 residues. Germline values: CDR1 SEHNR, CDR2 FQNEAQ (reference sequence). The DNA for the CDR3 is TGTTCCAGCAGCTTGGATAGCGGCATTCCGAACACTGAAGCTTTCTTT. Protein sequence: CSSSLDSGIPNTEAFF. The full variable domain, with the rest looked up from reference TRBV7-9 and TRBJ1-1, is DTGVSQNPRHKITKRGQNVTFRCDPISEHNRLYWYRQTLGQGPEFLTYFQNEAQLEKSRLLSDRFSAERPKGSFSTLEIQRTEQGDSAMYLCSSSLDSGIPNTEAFFGQGTRLTVV.

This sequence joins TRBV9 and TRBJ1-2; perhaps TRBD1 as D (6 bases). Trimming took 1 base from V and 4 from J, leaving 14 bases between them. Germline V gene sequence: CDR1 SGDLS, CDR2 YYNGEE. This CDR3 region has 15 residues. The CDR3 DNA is TGTGCCAGCAGCGTACAGGGGCAGGGGAGCTATGGCTACACCTTC. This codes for CASSVQGQGSYGYTF.

CDR3 amino acids: CASSYRGGRNTGELFF. The CDR3 DNA reads as TGTGCCAGCAGTTACCGCGGGGGGAGGAACACCGGGGAGCTGTTTTTT. The J gene is TRBJ2-2, the V gene TRBV6-6; 8 nucleotides agree with TRBD2. CDR3 length: 16 residues. Losses at the gene ends were 2 bases for V and 1 base for J; bases not matched to a gene: 3. Per germline, CDR1 MNHNY and CDR2 SVGAGI (reference sequence).

The CDR3 sequence is CASSSNINRGGYTF. CDR3 bases: TGTGCCAGCAGCTCCAATATTAACAGGGGTGGCTACACCTTC. The chain has TRBV5-6 and TRBJ1-2, with TRBD1 identical over 7 bases. Germline lookup yields CDR1 SGHDT and CDR2 YYEEEE. Trimming took 3 bases from V and 7 from J; bases not matched to a gene: 9. The CDR3 covers 14 residues.

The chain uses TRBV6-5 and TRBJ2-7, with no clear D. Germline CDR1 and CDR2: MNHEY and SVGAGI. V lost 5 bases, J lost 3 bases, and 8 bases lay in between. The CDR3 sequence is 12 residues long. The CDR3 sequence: CASSDAGYEQYF. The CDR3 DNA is TGTGCCAGCAGTGATGCCGGCTACGAGCAGTACTTC.